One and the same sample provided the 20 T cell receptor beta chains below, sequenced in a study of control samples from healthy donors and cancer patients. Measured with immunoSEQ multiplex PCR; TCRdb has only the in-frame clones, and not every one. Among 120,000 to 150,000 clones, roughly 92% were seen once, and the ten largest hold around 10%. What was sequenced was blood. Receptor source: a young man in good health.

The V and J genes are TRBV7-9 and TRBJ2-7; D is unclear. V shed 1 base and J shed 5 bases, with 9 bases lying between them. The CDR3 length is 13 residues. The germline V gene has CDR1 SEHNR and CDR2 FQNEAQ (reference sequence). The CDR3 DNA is TGTGCCAGCAGCTTAGACTGGATAAACGAGCAGTACTTC. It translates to CASSLDWINEQYF.

The CDR3: CSAALENTQYF. The CDR3 DNA reads TGCAGTGCAGCACTGGAGAATACGCAGTATTTT. The genes are TRBV20-1 and TRBJ2-3, with D uncertain. Germline lookup yields CDR1 DFQATT and CDR2 SNEGSKA (reference sequence). Deletions cut 6 bases from V and 7 bases from J, with 11 bases between. CDR3 length: 11 amino acids.

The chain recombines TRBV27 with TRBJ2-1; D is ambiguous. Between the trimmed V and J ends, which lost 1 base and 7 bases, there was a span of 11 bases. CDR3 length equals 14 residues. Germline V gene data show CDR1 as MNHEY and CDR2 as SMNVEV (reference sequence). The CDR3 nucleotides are TGTGCCAGCAGTTTATGGTCAAAGGGTAATGAGCAGTTCTTC. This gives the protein CASSLWSKGNEQFF.

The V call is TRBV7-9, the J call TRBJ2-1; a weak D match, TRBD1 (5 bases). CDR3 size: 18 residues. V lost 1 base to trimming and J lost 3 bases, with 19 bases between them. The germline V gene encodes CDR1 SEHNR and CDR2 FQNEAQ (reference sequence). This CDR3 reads CASSLVRAGSGIYNEQFF. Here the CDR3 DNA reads TGTGCCAGCAGCTTAGTCCGGGCAGGGTCCGGCATCTACAATGAGCAGTTCTTC.

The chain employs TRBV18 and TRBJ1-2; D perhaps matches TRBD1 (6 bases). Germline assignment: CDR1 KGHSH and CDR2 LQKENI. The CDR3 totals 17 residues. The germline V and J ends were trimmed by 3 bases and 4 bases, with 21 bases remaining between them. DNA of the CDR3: TGTGCCAGCTCACCTTCTTTCGTGGCGGGGGCGATCTATGGCTACACCTTC. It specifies CASSPSFVAGAIYGYTF.

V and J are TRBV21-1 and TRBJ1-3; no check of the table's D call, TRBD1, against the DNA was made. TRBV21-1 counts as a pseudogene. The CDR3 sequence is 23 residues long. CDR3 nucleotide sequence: TGTGCCAGCAGCAAAGTCCCGCGCATCGCCACAGACCCAAAAATGAACTCTGGAAACACCATATATTTT. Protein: CASSKVPRIATDPKMNSGNTIYF.

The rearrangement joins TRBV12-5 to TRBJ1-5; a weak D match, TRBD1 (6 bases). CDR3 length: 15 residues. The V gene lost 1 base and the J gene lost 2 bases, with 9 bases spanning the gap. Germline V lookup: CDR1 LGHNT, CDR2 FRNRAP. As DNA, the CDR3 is TGTGCTAGTGGTTTGGGTACAGGGCGCAATCAGCCCCAGCATTTT. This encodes CASGLGTGRNQPQHF. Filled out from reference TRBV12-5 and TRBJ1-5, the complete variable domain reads DARVTQTPRHKVTEMGQEVTMRCQPILGHNTVFWYRQTMMQGLELLAYFRNRAPLDDSGMPKDRFSAEMPDATLATLKIQPSEPRDSAVYFCASGLGTGRNQPQHFGDGTRLSIL.

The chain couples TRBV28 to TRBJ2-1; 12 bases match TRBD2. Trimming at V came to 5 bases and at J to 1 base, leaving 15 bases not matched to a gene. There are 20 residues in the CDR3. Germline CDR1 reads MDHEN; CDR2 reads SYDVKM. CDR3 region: CASSNRGEATSGRSYNEQFF. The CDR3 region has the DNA TGTGCCAGCAGTAACCGGGGGGAGGCCACTAGCGGGAGGTCCTACAATGAGCAGTTCTTC.

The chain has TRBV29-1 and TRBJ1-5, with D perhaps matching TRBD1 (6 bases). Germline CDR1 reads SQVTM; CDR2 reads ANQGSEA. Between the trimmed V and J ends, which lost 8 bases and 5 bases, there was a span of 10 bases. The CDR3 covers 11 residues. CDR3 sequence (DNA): TGCAGCAACAGGGAGGATCAGCCCCAGCATTTT. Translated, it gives CSNREDQPQHF.

CDR3 residues: CASSIYRQGYNNEQFF. CDR3 nucleotide sequence: TGTGCCAGCAGCATCTACCGACAGGGTTATAACAATGAGCAGTTCTTC. The gene calls are TRBV5-7 and TRBJ2-1, with TRBD1 matching over 7 bases. TRBV5-7 is recorded as an ORF, its role being uncertain. CDR3 length: 16 residues. With 4 bases clipped from V and 5 bases from J, the junction kept 12 bases outside the gene matches.

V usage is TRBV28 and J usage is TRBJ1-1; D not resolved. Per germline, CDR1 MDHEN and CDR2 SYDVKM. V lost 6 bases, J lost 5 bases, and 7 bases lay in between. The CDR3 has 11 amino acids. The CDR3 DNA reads TGTGCCAGCAGGCAAGAAACTGAAGCTTTCTTT. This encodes CASRQETEAFF.

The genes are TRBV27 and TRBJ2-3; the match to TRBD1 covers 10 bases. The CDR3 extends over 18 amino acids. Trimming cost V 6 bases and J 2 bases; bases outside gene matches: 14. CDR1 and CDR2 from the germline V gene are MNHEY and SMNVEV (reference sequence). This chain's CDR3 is CASRQQSRGQGFTDTQYF. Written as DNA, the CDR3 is TGTGCCAGCAGACAACAATCCCGGGGACAGGGGTTCACAGATACGCAGTATTTT.

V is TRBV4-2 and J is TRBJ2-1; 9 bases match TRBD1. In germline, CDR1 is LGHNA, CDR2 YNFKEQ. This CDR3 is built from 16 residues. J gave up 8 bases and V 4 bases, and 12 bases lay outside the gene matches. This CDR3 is CASSPVTGGEGDEQFF. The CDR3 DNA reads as TGTGCCAGCAGCCCCGTAACAGGGGGCGAAGGCGATGAGCAGTTCTTC.

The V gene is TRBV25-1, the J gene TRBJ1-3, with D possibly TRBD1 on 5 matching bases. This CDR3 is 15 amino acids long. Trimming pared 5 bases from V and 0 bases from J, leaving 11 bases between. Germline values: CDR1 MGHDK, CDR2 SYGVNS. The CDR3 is CASSPPGGSGNTIYF. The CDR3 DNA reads TGTGCCAGCAGTCCCCCCGGGGGCTCTGGAAACACCATATATTTT.

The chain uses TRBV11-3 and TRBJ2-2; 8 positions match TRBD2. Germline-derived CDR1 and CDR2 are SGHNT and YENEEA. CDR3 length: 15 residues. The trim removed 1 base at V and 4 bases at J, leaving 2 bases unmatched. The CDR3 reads CASSLAGRVTGELFF. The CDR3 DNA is TGTGCCAGCAGCTTAGCCGGGAGGGTCACCGGGGAGCTGTTTTTT.

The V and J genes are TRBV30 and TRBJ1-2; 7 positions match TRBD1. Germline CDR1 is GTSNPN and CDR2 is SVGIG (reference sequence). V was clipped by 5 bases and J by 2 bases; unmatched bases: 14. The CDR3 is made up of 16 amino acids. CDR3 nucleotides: TGTGCCTGGCAACCCGCCGGGACAGTGGAAAACTATGGCTACACCTTC. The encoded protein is CAWQPAGTVENYGYTF.

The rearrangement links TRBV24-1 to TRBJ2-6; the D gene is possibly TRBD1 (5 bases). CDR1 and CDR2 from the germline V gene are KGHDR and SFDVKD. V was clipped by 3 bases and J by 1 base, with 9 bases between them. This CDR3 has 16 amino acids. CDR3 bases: TGTGCCACCAGTGATCGGTCAGGGTCTGGGGCCAACGTCCTGACTTTC. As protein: CATSDRSGSGANVLTF.

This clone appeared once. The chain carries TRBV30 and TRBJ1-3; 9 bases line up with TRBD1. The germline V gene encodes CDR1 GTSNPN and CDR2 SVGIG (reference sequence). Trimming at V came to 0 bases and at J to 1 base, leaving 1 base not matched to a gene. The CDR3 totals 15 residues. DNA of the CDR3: TGTGCCTGGAGTGTACAGGGGGCGTCTGGAAACACCATATATTTT. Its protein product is CAWSVQGASGNTIYF.

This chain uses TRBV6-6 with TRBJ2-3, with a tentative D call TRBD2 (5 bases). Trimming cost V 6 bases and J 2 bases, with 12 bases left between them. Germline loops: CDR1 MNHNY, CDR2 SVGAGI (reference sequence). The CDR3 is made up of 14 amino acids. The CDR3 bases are TGTGCCAGCAGGAAACTAGGTTCCACAGATACGCAGTATTTT. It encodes CASRKLGSTDTQYF.

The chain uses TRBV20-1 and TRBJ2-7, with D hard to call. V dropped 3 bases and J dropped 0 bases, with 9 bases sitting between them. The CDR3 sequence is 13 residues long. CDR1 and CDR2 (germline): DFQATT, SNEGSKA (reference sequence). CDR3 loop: CSASRRISYEQYF. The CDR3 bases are TGCAGTGCTAGTCGGCGGATCTCCTACGAGCAGTACTTC.